This T cell receptor (beta chain) is from a study of beta chain features in type 1 diabetes. Expressed TCRB transcripts were sequenced after all isolated RNA was converted to cDNA. The repertoire was sequenced with immunoSEQ multiplex PCR; TCRdb's copy has only in-frame clones and lacks some. The sample consists of 450,000 to 550,000 clones, over 25% of them appearing once. There are 16 residues in the CDR3. CDR1 and CDR2 from the germline V gene are MNHEY and SVGAGI. The ends were cut back, 0 bases at V and 2 bases at J, with 13 bases in the middle. The clonotype originates from a man in his late teens or twenties in good health. The material sequenced was naive CD4+ T cells from blood. The rearrangement uses TRBV6-5 and TRBJ1-1, with a tentative D call TRBD1 (5 bases). Here the CDR3 DNA reads TGTGCCAGCAGTTACTCGAGAGGGGCACATAACACTGAAGCTTTCTTT. Encoded protein: CASSYSRGAHNTEAFF.